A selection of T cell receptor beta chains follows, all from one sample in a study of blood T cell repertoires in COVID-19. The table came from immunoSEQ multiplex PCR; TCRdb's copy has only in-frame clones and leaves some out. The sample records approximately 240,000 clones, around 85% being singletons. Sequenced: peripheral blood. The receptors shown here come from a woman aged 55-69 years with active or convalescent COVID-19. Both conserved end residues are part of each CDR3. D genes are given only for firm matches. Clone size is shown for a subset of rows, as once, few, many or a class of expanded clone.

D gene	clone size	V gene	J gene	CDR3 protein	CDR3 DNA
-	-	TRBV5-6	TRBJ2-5	CASSSTIPGLEETQYF	TGTGCCAGCAGTTCGACGATCCCGGGACTCGAAGAGACCCAGTACTTC
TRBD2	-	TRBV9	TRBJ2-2	CASSIGASGGAYTGELFF	TGTGCCAGCAGCATAGGGGCTAGCGGGGGGGCTTACACCGGGGAGCTGTTTTTT
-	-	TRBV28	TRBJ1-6	CASSHRADHSPLHF	TGTGCCAGCAGTCACAGGGCCGATCATTCACCCCTCCACTTT
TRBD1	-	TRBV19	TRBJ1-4	CASSNRDSNEKLFF	TGTGCCAGTAGTAACCGGGACAGTAATGAAAAACTGTTTTTT
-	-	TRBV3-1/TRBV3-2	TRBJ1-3	CASSQDTSSGNTIYF	TGTGCCAGCAGCCAGGACACTTCCTCTGGAAACACCATATATTTT
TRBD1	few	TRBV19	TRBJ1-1	CASQGGSGTEAFF	TGTGCCAGCCAGGGGGGAAGCGGGACTGAAGCTTTCTTT
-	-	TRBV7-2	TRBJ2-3	CASSLTGDFEIDTQYF	TGTGCCAGCAGCTTAACCGGGGACTTCGAAATAGATACGCAGTATTTT
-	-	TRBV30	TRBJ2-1	CAWSYLGNEQFF	TGTGCCTGGAGTTACCTCGGCAATGAGCAGTTCTTC
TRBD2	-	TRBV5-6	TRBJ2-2	CASSLLRLAGAPNTGELFF	TGTGCCAGCAGCTTACTACGACTAGCGGGGGCCCCGAACACCGGGGAGCTGTTTTTT
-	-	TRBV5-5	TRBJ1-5	CASSLSAVRDQPQHF	TGTGCCAGCAGCTTGAGCGCGGTGAGGGATCAGCCCCAGCATTTT
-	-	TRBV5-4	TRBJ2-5	CASSRDINQETQYF	TGTGCCAGCAGCAGGGACATTAACCAAGAGACCCAGTACTTC
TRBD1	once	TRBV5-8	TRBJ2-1	CASNGQGAYNEQFF	TGTGCCAGCAACGGACAGGGGGCCTACAATGAGCAGTTCTTC
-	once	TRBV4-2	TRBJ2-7	CASSQGLAYEQYF	TGTGCCAGCAGCCAAGGACTAGCCTACGAGCAGTACTTC
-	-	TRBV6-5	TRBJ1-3	CASSSVYSGNTIYF	TGTGCCAGCAGTTCAGTATACTCTGGAAACACCATATATTTT
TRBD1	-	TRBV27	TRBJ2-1	CASSIGTGVSDEQFF	TGTGCCAGCAGTATCGGGACAGGGGTTTCCGATGAGCAGTTCTTC
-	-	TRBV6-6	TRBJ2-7	CASTPLGRDEQYF	TGTGCCAGCACTCCCCTGGGCAGGGACGAGCAGTACTTC
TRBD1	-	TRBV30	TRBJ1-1	CAKTRGANTEAFF	TGTGCCAAGACCAGGGGGGCAAACACTGAAGCTTTCTTT
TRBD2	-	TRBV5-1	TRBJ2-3	CASSWFRLAGERTDTQYF	TGCGCCAGCAGCTGGTTTCGACTAGCGGGGGAGAGAACAGATACGCAGTATTTT
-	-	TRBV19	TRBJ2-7	CASSTQGSGEQYF	TGTGCCAGTAGTACCCAGGGATCAGGCGAGCAGTACTTC
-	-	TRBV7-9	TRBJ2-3	CASSKAGGADTQYF	TGTGCCAGCAGCAAAGCAGGAGGGGCAGATACGCAGTATTTT